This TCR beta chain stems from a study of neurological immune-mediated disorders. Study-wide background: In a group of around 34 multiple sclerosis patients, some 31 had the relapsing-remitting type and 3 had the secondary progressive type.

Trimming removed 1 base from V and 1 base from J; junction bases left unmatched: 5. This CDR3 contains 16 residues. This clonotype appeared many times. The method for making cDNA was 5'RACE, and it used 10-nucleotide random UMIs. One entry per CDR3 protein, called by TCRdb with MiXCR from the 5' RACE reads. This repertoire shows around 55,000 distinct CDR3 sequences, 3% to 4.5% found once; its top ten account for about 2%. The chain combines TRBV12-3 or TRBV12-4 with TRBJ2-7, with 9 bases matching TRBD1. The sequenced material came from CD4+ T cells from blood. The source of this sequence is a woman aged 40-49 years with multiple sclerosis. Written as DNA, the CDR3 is TGTGCCAGCAGTTTAGGTCTGGGACAGGGTTCCTACGAGCAGTACTTC. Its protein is CASSLGLGQGSYEQYF.